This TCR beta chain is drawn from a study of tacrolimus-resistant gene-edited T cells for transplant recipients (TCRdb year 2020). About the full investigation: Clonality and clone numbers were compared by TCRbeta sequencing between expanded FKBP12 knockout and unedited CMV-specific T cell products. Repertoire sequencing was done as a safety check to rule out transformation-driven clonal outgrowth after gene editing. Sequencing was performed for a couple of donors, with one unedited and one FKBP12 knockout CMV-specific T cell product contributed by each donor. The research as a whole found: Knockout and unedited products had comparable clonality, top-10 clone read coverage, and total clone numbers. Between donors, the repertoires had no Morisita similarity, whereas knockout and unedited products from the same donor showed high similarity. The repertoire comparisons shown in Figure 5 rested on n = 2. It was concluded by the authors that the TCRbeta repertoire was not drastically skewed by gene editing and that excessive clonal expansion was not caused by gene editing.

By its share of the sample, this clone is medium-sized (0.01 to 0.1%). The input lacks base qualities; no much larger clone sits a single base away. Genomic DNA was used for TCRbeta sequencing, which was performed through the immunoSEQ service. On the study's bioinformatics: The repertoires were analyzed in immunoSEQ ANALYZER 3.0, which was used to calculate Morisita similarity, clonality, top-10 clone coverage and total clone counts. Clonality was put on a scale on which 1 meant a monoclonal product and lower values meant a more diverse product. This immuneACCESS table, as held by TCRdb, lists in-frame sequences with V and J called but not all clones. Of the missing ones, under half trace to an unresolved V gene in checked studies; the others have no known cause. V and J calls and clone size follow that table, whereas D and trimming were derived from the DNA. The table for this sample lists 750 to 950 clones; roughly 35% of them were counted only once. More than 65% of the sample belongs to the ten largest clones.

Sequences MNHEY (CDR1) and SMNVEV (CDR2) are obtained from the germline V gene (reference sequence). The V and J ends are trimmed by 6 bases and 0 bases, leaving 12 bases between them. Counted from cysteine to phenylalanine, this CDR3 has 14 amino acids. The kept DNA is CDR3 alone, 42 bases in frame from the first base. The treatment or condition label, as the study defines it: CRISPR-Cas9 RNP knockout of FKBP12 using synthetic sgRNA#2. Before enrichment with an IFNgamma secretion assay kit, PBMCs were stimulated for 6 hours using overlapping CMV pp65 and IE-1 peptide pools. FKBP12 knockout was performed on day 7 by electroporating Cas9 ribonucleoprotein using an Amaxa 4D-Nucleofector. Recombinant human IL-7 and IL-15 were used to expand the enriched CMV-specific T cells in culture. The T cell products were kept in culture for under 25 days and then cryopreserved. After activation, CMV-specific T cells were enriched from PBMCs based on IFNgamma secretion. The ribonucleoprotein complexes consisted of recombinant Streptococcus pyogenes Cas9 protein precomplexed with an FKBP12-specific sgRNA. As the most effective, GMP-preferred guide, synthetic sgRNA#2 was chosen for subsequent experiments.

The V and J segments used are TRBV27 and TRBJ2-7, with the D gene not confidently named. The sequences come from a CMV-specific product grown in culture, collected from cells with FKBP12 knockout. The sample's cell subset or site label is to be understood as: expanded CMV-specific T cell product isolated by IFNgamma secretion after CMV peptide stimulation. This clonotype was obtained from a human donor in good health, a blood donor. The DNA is TGTGCCAGCAGGCGTGCTGTAAGCTCCTACGAGCAGTACTTC. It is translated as CASRRAVSSYEQYF.